This TCR beta chain is drawn from a study of blood T cell repertoires in COVID-19. Method: immunoSEQ multiplex PCR; TCRdb's copy keeps in-frame clones and lacks some. The data hold 150,000 to 200,000 clones, with around 92% observed a single time. CDR1 is MDHEN, CDR2 SYDVKM, per germline. The V and J ends lost 2 bases and 2 bases respectively, with 7 bases between them. This CDR3 region has 14 residues. With regard to this clone: At the DNA level, this CDR3 is encoded by other sequences in the same sample as well.

This TCR came from a man aged 25-40 years with COVID-19, enrolled during active disease. Sample: peripheral blood. The rearrangement joins TRBV28 to TRBJ1-5; D is possibly TRBD1 (5 bases). CDR3 bases: TGTGCCAGCAGTTTAGGGGGGGGCAATCAGCCCCAGCATTTT. Its protein is CASSLGGGNQPQHF.